These 28 T cell receptor beta chains came from one sample sequenced in a study of CD8+ T cells in alopecia areata. This sample's treatment: oral pan-JAK inhibitor, 5-10 mg twice daily. Extracted from the samples, RNA was reverse transcribed into cDNA to serve as the sequencing template. Clones were read by immunoSEQ multiplex PCR, and TCRdb kept only the in-frame ones, dropping some. The sample yields approximately 130,000 clones, 61% seen once. Sequenced material: CD4+ T cells sorted from blood, taken at week 4, from a patient treated with tofacitinib. The receptor set was obtained from a human donor with alopecia areata.

The chain has TRBV5-1 and TRBJ2-4; 7 bases map to TRBD2. Germline V CDR1 and CDR2: SGHRS, YFSETQ. The CDR3 length is 17 residues. The V segment lost 0 bases and the J segment 1 base; nucleotides outside the gene matches: 7. The DNA of the CDR3 is TGCGCCAGCAGCTTGGATGAGCGGGGTCGTGCCAAAAACATTCAGTACTTC. Translated, it gives CASSLDERGRAKNIQYF. The full variable domain, with the rest looked up from reference TRBV5-1 and TRBJ2-4, is KAGVTQTPRYLIKTRGQQVTLSCSPISGHRSVSWYQQTPGQGLQFLFEYFSETQRNKGNFPGRFSGRQFSNSRSEMNVSTLELGDSALYLCASSLDERGRAKNIQYFGAGTRLSVL.

The chain uses TRBV27 and TRBJ2-1; 7 nucleotides match TRBD2. The CDR3 sequence is 13 residues long. Per germline, CDR1 MNHEY and CDR2 SMNVEV (reference sequence). J was trimmed by 6 bases and V by 3 bases; bases with no gene match: 2. Here the CDR3 DNA reads TGTGCCAGCAGTTTGTGGACTAGCAATGAGCAGTTCTTC. It encodes CASSLWTSNEQFF.

This clone occurred a few times. The chain carries TRBV4-3 and TRBJ2-7; either TRBD1 or TRBD2 may fit D (6 bases each). The germline CDR1 and CDR2 sequences are LGHNA and YSLEER. The CDR3 loop spans 15 amino acids. Trimming took off 0 bases at V and 6 bases at J, with 15 bases between the two ends. CDR3 loop: CASSQEQGGMGEQYF. CDR3 coding DNA: TGCGCCAGCAGCCAAGAACAGGGAGGAATGGGCGAGCAGTACTTC.

This clone turned up a few times. V is TRBV7-9 and J is TRBJ1-4, with 7 bases that match TRBD1. V lost 6 bases to trimming and J lost 5 bases; unmatched junction nucleotides: 12. Germline V CDR1 and CDR2: SEHNR, FQNEAQ (reference sequence). This CDR3 is built from 16 residues. The CDR3 region has the DNA TGTGCCAGCAGTCCTAGACCGGGACAGATGAATGAAAAACTGTTTTTT. Translated, it gives CASSPRPGQMNEKLFF.

J is TRBJ2-5 and V is TRBV29-1, with 7 nucleotides matching TRBD2. The CDR3 has 12 residues. V shed 5 bases and J 3 bases; nucleotides not matched to a gene: 3. Germline loops: CDR1 SQVTM, CDR2 ANQGSEA. CDR3 bases: TGCAGCGTTCGCGGGGGTGAAGAGACCCAGTACTTC. It codes for CSVRGGEETQYF.

In its sample, this clone was seen a few times. The chain employs TRBV25-1 and TRBJ2-1, with 8 bases fitting TRBD2. This CDR3 is 17 amino acids long. After removal of 6 bases from V and 6 bases from J, the junction contained 16 bases not matched to a gene. In germline, CDR1 is MGHDK, CDR2 SYGVNS. CDR3 protein: CASRAQTAGGNSNEQFF. Written as DNA, the CDR3 is TGTGCCAGCAGGGCTCAGACGGCGGGAGGAAATTCCAATGAGCAGTTCTTC. Looking up the rest from reference TRBV25-1 and TRBJ2-1 gives the full variable domain: EADIYQTPRYLVIGTGKKITLECSQTMGHDKMYWYQQDPGMELHLIHYSYGVNSTEKGDLSSESTVSRIRTEHFPLTLESARPSHTSQYLCASRAQTAGGNSNEQFFGPGTRLTVL.

The rearrangement links TRBV30 to TRBJ1-1; the D is unclear. Germline CDR1 and CDR2: GTSNPN and SVGIG (reference sequence). V dropped 3 bases and J dropped 2 bases, with 10 bases sitting between them. The CDR3 has 13 amino acids. The CDR3 nucleotides are TGTGCCTGGAGGAGGCCGGGTAACACTGAAGCTTTCTTT. It yields the protein CAWRRPGNTEAFF.

The V call is TRBV4-3, the J call TRBJ1-5, with D hard to call. Germline CDR1 LGHNA, CDR2 YSLEER. V was trimmed by 0 bases and J by 5 bases, leaving 11 bases between them. The CDR3 is 15 residues long. The DNA for the CDR3 is TGCGCCAGCAGCCAAGACGCCAAGGGCTATCAGCCCCAGCATTTT. This encodes CASSQDAKGYQPQHF.

Only a few counts were recorded for this clone. The chain links TRBV29-1 to TRBJ2-5, with TRBD2 matching over 11 bases. The CDR3 totals 13 residues. V lost 7 bases and J lost 5; bases outside the gene matches: 6. Germline V CDR1 and CDR2: SQVTM, ANQGSEA. The chain's CDR3 is CSARLAGRETQYF. DNA for the CDR3: TGCAGCGCACGACTAGCGGGAAGGGAGACCCAGTACTTC.

A word on this clone: One end of the junction is discordant with germline, which a read error may explain. J is TRBJ2-1 and V is TRBV18; 9 positions agree with TRBD2. CDR1 is KGHSH, CDR2 LQKENI, per germline. This CDR3 has 13 residues. The CDR3 is CASSPPYTSGLIF. The DNA of the CDR3 is TGTGCCAGCTCACCACCGTACACTAGCGGGCTTATCTTC.

V is TRBV27 and J is TRBJ2-3; D unresolved. The CDR3 consists of 13 residues. CDR1 and CDR2 from the germline V gene are MNHEY and SMNVEV (reference sequence). Trimming shortened V by 8 bases and J by 2 bases, and 11 bases separated the two germline ends. The CDR3 nucleotides are TGTGCCAGCCGGAAGACGAACACAGATACGCAGTATTTT. It translates to CASRKTNTDTQYF.

This clone was recorded only once. The chain links TRBV2 to TRBJ2-1; D is unclear. The CDR3 consists of 15 residues. Between the trimmed V and J ends, which lost 5 bases and 0 bases, there was a span of 11 bases. The germline gives CDR1 SNHLY, CDR2 FYNNEI. CDR3 loop: CASSYGRSSYNEQFF. The CDR3 DNA reads TGTGCCAGCAGTTACGGTCGCAGCTCCTACAATGAGCAGTTCTTC.

J is TRBJ2-5 and V is TRBV15; 9 bases map to TRBD1. In germline, CDR1 is LNHNV, CDR2 YYDKDF (reference sequence). Germline trimming cut 2 bases from V and 4 bases from J; bases unmatched to any gene: 8. CDR3 length: 16 residues. The CDR3 sequence is CATSRRYRGLRETQYF. CDR3 DNA sequence: TGTGCCACCAGCAGACGGTACAGGGGGCTCCGAGAGACCCAGTACTTC.

The J gene is TRBJ2-7, the V gene TRBV29-1; maybe TRBD2 (5 bases). The CDR3 length is 14 residues. V was shortened by 3 bases and J by 4 bases, with 16 bases between the two germline ends. The V gene's germline CDR1 is SQVTM and CDR2 ANQGSEA. The CDR3 DNA sequence: TGCAGCGTTGAGTCTCGGGGATCGGGGTACGAGCAGTACTTC. It is translated as CSVESRGSGYEQYF.

The rearrangement links TRBV10-3 to TRBJ1-5; 9 nucleotides match TRBD1. Germline trimming cut 8 bases from V and 1 base from J; bases unmatched to any gene: 0. This CDR3 contains 13 residues. Germline CDR1 ENHRY, CDR2 SYGVKD. CDR3: CAIGQGSNQPQHF. The CDR3 region has the DNA TGTGCCATCGGACAGGGGAGCAATCAGCCCCAGCATTTT.

The chain recombines TRBV4-3 with TRBJ2-2, with D maybe TRBD2 (5 bases). The CDR3 is 14 amino acids. The V end lost 0 bases, the J end lost 6 bases, and 8 bases lay between the germline ends. Germline values: CDR1 LGHNA, CDR2 YSLEER. The CDR3 reads CASSQDRGSGELFF. The CDR3 DNA reads TGCGCCAGCAGCCAAGATCGAGGGTCCGGGGAGCTGTTTTTT.

This sequence joins TRBV5-4 and TRBJ2-3; D is unclear. The ends were cut back, 1 base at V and 6 bases at J, with 6 bases in the middle. CDR3 length equals 12 residues. Germline CDR1 reads SGHNT; CDR2 reads YYREEE (reference sequence). DNA for the CDR3: TGTGCCAGCAGCTTGTGGCAGGATACGCAGTATTTT. Amino acid sequence: CASSLWQDTQYF.

V is TRBV4-3 and J is TRBJ2-7, with unresolved D. The V end lost 4 bases, the J end lost 0 bases, and 16 bases lay between the germline ends. CDR1 and CDR2 (germline): LGHNA, YSLEER. CDR3 length: 16 residues. CDR3 DNA: TGCGCCAGCAGCCTCCACTACCGAGGTAACTCCTACGAGCAGTACTTC. Encoded protein: CASSLHYRGNSYEQYF.

This clone was observed a handful of times. The chain uses TRBV30 and TRBJ1-1; TRBD1 matches 8 bases. V was pared by 4 bases and J by 1 base, with 11 bases of the junction left unmatched. CDR1 and CDR2 (germline): GTSNPN, SVGIG (reference sequence). This CDR3 region has 16 residues. This CDR3 reads CAWNTGAGGANTEAFF. In DNA, the CDR3 is TGTGCCTGGAACACTGGGGCAGGGGGCGCGAACACTGAAGCTTTCTTT.

V is TRBV28 and J is TRBJ2-7; possibly TRBD1 for D (5 bases). In germline, CDR1 is MDHEN, CDR2 SYDVKM. The CDR3 spans 12 residues. Trimming stripped 4 bases from V and 4 bases from J, with 8 bases between. CDR3 loop: CASSSTDYEQYF. CDR3 sequence (DNA): TGTGCCAGCAGTTCGACAGATTACGAGCAGTACTTC.

V usage is TRBV7-2 and J usage is TRBJ2-5, with 7 positions matching TRBD2. V lost 5 bases and J lost 3; bases outside the gene matches: 6. CDR1 is SGHTA, CDR2 FQGNSA, per germline. The CDR3 has 14 amino acids. Here the CDR3 DNA reads TGTGCCAGCAGCGCCCACCGGGAGGAAGAGACCCAGTACTTC. It specifies CASSAHREEETQYF.

The chain is built from TRBV4-3 and TRBJ1-5; D unresolved. The germline V gene has CDR1 LGHNA and CDR2 YSLEER. Trimming pared 0 bases from V and 3 bases from J, leaving 18 bases between. The CDR3 sequence is 18 residues long. The CDR3 DNA follows: TGCGCCAGCAGCCAAGATCTCACGTCCAGGCGAAACAATCAGCCCCAGCATTTT. Translating it yields CASSQDLTSRRNNQPQHF.

This clone was counted between two and nine times. V and J are TRBV5-1 and TRBJ1-2, with 7 bases identical to TRBD1. The CDR3 sequence is 15 residues long. V lost 0 bases to trimming and J lost 3 bases; unmatched junction nucleotides: 5. Germline V gene lookup returns CDR1 SGHRS and CDR2 YFSETQ. The CDR3 region has the DNA TGCGCCAGCAGCTTGGCCGACGGGACAGACTATGGCTACACCTTC. This translates into CASSLADGTDYGYTF.

This clone was detected once. The rearrangement links TRBV7-8 to TRBJ2-2, with D tentatively TRBD1 (6 bases). V lost 3 bases and J 3 bases, leaving 14 bases between the germline ends. The CDR3 has 16 residues. Germline CDR1 SGHVS, CDR2 FQNEAQ. CDR3 protein: CASSFTGYQDTGELFF. The CDR3 coding sequence is TGTGCCAGCAGCTTTACAGGGTATCAGGACACCGGGGAGCTGTTTTTT.

The gene calls are TRBV30 and TRBJ1-5; D unresolved. This CDR3 has 11 amino acids. Trimming cost V 5 bases and J 0 bases, with 2 bases left between them. Per germline, CDR1 GTSNPN and CDR2 SVGIG (reference sequence). The CDR3 DNA reads as TGTGCCTGGGGTAGCAATCAGCCCCAGCATTTT. It translates to CAWGSNQPQHF.

The chain couples TRBV6-5 to TRBJ2-1; TRBD2 might be the D (6 bases). V shed 5 bases and J shed 7 bases, with 12 bases lying between them. Germline CDR1 is MNHEY and CDR2 is SVGAGI. The CDR3 has 13 residues. CDR3 nucleotides: TGTGCCAGCAGTCTTTCTGGGACTAATGAGCAGTTCTTC. As protein: CASSLSGTNEQFF.

This chain uses TRBV29-1 with TRBJ2-5, with no clear D. This CDR3 is built from 13 residues. V lost 4 bases, J lost 5 bases, and 14 bases lay in between. From germline, CDR1 is SQVTM and CDR2 ANQGSEA. The CDR3 protein is CSVVAYLGETQYF. In nucleotides, the CDR3 is TGCAGCGTTGTCGCGTACCTGGGGGAGACCCAGTACTTC.

This clone was counted a few times. The rearrangement joins TRBV15 to TRBJ2-1; 11 nucleotides line up with TRBD2. CDR3 length equals 17 residues. Germline V lookup: CDR1 LNHNV, CDR2 YYDKDF (reference sequence). The V gene end was trimmed by 8 bases and the J gene end by 0 bases; junction bases not matched to a gene: 9. In DNA, the CDR3 is TGTGCCACCCAAGCAGGGCTAGCGGGAGGCTCCTACAATGAGCAGTTCTTC. Translating it yields CATQAGLAGGSYNEQFF.